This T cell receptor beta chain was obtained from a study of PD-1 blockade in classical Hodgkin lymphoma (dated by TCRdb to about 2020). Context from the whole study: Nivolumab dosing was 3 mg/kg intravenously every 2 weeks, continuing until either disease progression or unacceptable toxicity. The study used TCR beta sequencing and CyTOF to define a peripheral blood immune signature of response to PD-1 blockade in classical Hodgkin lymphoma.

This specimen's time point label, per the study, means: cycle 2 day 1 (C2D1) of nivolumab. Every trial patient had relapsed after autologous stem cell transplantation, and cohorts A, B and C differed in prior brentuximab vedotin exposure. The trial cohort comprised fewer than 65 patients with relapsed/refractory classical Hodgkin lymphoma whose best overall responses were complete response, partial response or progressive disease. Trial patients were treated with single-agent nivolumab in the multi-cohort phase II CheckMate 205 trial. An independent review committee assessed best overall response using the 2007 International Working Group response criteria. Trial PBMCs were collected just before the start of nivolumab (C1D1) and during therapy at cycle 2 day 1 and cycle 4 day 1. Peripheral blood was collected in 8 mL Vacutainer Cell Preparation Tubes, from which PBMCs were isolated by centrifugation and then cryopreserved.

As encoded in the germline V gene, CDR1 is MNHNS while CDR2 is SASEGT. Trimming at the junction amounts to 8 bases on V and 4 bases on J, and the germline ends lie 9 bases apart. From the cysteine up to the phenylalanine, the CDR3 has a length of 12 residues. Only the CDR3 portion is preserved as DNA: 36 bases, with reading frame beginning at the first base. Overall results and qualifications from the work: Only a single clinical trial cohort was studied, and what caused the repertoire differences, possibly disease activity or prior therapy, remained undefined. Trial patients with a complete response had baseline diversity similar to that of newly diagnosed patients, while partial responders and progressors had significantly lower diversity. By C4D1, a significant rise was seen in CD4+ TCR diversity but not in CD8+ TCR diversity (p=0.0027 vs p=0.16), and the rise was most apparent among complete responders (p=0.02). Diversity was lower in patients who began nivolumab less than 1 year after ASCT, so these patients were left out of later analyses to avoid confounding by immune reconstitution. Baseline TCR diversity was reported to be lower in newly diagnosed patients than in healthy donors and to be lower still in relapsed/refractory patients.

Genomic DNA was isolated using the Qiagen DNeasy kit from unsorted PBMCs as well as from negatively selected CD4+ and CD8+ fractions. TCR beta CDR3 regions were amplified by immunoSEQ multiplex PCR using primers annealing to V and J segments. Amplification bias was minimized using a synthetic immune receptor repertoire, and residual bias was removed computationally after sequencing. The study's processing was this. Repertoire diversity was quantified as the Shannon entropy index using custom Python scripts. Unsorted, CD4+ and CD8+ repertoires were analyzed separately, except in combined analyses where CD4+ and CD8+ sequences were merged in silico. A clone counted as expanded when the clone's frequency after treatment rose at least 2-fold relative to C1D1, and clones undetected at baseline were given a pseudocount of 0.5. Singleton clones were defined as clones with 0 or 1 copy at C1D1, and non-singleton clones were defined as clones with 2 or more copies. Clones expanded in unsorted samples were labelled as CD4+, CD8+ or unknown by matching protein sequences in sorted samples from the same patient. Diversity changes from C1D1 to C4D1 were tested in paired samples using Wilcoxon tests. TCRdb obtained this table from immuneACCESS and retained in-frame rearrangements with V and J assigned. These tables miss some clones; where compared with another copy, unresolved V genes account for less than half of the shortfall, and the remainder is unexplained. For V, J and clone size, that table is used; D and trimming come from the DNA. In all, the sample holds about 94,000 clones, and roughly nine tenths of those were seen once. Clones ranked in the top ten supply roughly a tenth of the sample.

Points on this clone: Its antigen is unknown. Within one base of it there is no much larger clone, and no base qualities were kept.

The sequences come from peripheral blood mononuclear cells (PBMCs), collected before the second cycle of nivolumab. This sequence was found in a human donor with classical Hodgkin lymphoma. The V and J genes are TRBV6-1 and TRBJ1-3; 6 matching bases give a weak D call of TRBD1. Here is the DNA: TGTGCCAGCCGGACAGACGGAAACACCATATATTTT. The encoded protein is CASRTDGNTIYF.